Each of the 2 T cell receptor beta chains below was sequenced from the same sample in a study of blood T cell repertoires in COVID-19. Only in-frame clones appear in the TCRdb table, and some are missing; sequencing was by immunoSEQ multiplex PCR. The sample lists about 110,000 clones; about 88% were seen once. Sequences were obtained from peripheral blood. The receptors come from a woman aged 70-85 years who had recovered from COVID-19.

CDR3 bases: TGTGCCAGCAGCATAGGCCAGGGGAGCTCACCCCTCCACTTT. The encoded protein is CASSIGQGSSPLHF. The chain combines TRBV7-2 with TRBJ1-6, with a weak D call TRBD1 (6 bases). In germline, CDR1 is SGHTA, CDR2 FQGNSA. The CDR3 contains 14 residues. The germline V and J ends were trimmed by 5 bases and 10 bases, with 15 bases remaining between them.

The chain joins TRBV5-4 to TRBJ2-5; D possibly corresponds to TRBD2 (5 bases). Germline CDR1 and CDR2: SGHNT and YYREEE (reference sequence). The length of the CDR3 is 13 residues. V lost 5 bases to trimming and J lost 7 bases, with 15 bases between them. The CDR3 sequence: CASSTEGMRTQYF. The CDR3 nucleotides are TGTGCCAGCAGTACCGAGGGCATGAGGACCCAGTACTTC.